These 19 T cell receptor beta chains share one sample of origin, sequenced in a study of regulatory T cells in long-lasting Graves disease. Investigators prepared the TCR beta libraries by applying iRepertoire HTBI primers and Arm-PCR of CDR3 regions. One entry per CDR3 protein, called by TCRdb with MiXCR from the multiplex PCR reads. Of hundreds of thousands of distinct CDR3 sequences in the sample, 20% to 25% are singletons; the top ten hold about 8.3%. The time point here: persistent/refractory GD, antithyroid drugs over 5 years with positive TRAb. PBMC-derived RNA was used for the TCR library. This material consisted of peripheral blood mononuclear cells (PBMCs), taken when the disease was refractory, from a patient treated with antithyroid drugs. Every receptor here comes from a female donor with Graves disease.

The CDR3 loop reads CASLGGGAVYIQYF. CDR3 coding DNA: TGTGCCAGCTTGGGCGGAGGGGCAGTATACATTCAGTACTTC. The chain joins TRBV28 to TRBJ2-4; possible D gene TRBD2, 6 bases. This CDR3 spans 14 amino acids. The germline CDR1 and CDR2 sequences are MDHEN and SYDVKM. V was clipped by 8 bases and J by 8 bases, with 19 bases between them.

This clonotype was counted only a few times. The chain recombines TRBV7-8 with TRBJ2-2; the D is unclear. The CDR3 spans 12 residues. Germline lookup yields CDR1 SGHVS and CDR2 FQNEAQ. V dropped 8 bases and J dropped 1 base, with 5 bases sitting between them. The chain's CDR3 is CASFLNTGELFF. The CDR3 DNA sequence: TGTGCCAGCTTCCTGAACACCGGGGAGCTGTTTTTT.

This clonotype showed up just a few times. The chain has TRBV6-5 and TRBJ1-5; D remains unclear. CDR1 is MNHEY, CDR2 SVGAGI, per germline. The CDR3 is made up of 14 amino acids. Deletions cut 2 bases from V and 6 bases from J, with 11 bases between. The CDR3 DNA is TGTGCCAGCAGTTACCCGAGTAGAGGTCAGCCCCAGCATTTT. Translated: CASSYPSRGQPQHF.

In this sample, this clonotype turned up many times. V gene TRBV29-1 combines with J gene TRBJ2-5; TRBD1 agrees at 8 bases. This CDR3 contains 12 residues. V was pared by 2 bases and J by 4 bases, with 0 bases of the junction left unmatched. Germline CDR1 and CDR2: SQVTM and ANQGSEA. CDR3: CSVEQGAETQYF. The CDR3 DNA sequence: TGCAGCGTTGAACAGGGGGCAGAGACCCAGTACTTC.

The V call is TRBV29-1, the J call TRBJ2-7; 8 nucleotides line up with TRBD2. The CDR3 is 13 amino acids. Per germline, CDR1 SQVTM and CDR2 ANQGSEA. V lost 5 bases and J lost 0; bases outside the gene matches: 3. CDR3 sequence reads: CSVTLAASYEQYF. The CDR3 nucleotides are TGCAGCGTTACACTAGCGGCCTCCTACGAGCAGTACTTC.

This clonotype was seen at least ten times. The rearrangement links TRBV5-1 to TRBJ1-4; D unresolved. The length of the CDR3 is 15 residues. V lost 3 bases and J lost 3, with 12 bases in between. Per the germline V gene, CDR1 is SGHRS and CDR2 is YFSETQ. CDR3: CASSSSQTPNEKLFF. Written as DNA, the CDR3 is TGCGCCAGCAGCTCCTCTCAAACGCCTAATGAAAAACTGTTTTTT.

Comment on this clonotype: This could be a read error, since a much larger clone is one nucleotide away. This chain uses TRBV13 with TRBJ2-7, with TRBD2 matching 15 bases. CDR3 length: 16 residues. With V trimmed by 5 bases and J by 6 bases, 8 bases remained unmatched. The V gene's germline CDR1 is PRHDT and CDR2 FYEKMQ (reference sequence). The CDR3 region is CASSRTGLAGGGEQYF. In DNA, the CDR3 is TGTGCCAGCAGCAGGACGGGACTAGCGGGAGGAGGCGAGCAGTACTTC.

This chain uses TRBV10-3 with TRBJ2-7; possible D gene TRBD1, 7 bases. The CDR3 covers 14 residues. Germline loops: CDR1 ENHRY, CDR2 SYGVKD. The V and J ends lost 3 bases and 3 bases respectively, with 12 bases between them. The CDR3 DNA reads TGTGCCATCAGTGAAGGAGGGGGCAACTACGAGCAGTACTTC. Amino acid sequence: CAISEGGGNYEQYF.

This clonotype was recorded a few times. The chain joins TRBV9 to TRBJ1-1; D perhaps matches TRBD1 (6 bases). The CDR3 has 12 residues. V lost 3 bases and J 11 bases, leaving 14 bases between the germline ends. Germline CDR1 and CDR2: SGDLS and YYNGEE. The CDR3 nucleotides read TGTGCCAGCAGCGGATTACAGGGAGCGGCTTTCTTT. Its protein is CASSGLQGAAFF.

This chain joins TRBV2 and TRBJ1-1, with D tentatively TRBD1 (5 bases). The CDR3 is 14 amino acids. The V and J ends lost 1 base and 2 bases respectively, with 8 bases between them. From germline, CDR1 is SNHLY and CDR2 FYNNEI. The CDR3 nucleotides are TGTGCCAGCAGTGAAGGGACATCCAACACTGAAGCTTTCTTT. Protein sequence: CASSEGTSNTEAFF. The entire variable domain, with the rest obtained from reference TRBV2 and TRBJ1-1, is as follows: EPEVTQTPSHQVTQMGQEVILRCVPISNHLYFYWYRQILGQKVEFLVSFYNNEISEKSEIFDDQFSVERPDGSNFTLKIRSTKLEDSAMYFCASSEGTSNTEAFFGQGTRLTVV.

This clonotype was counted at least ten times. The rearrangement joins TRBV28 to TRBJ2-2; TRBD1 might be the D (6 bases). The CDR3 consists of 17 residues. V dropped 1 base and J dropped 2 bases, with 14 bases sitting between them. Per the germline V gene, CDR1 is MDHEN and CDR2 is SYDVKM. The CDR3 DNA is TGTGCCAGCAGTTTATACTGGGCAGGGGTCAACACCGGGGAGCTGTTTTTT. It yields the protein CASSLYWAGVNTGELFF.

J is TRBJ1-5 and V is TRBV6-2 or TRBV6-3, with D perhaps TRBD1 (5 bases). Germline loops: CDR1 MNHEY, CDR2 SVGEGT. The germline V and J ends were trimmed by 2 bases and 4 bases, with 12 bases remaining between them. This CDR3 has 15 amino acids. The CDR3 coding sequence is TGTGCCAGCAGTTACACACGGACAATAAATCAGCCCCAGCATTTT. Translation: CASSYTRTINQPQHF.

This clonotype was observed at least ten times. CDR3 region: CASSQGLQGPQHF. The CDR3 nucleotides read TGTGCCAGCAGCCAAGGACTCCAGGGGCCCCAGCATTTT. The gene calls are TRBV3-1 and TRBJ1-5, with D tentatively TRBD1 (5 bases). The CDR3 extends over 13 amino acids. Germline assignment: CDR1 LGHDT and CDR2 YNNKEL (reference sequence). V lost 1 base to trimming and J lost 9 bases, with 10 bases between them.

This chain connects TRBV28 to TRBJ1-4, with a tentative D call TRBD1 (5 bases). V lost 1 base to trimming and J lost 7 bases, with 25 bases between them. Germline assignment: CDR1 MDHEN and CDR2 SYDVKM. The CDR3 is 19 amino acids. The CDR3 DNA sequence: TGTGCCAGCAGTTTATTTACCTCTTCGAGCCTCACCGACAGTGAAAAACTGTTTTTT. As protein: CASSLFTSSSLTDSEKLFF.

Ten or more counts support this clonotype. This CDR3 is CASSLVPAGGPSYEQYF. The CDR3 coding sequence is TGCGCCAGCAGCTTGGTTCCAGCGGGAGGGCCGTCCTACGAGCAGTACTTC. The chain recombines TRBV5-1 with TRBJ2-7; 10 bases align to TRBD2. Germline CDR1 and CDR2: SGHRS and YFSETQ. Trimming cost V 0 bases and J 1 base; bases outside gene matches: 7. The CDR3 runs to 17 residues.

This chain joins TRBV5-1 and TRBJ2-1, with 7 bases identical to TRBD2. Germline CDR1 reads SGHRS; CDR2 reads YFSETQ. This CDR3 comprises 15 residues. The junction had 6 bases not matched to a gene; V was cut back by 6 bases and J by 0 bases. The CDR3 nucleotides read TGCGCCAGCACCATACTAGCGACCTCCTACAATGAGCAGTTCTTC. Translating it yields CASTILATSYNEQFF.

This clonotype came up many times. CDR3 coding DNA: TGTGCCAGCAGGTGGACAGGCCGGTACCAAGAGACCCAGTACTTC. This sequence encodes CASRWTGRYQETQYF. The chain carries TRBV12-3 or TRBV12-4 and TRBJ2-5, with TRBD1 matching 7 bases. The V segment lost 6 bases and the J segment 0 bases; nucleotides outside the gene matches: 7. The CDR3 spans 15 residues.

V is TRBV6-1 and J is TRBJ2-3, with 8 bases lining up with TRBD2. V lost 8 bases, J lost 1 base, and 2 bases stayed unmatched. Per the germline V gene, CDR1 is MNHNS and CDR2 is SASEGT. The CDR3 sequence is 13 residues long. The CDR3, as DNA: TGTGCCAGCTGGCGGGAGGGCACAGATACGCAGTATTTT. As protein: CASWREGTDTQYF.

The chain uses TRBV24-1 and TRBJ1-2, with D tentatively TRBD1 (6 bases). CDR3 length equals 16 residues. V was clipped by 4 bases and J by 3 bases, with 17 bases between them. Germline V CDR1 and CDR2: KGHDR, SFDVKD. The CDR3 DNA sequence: TGTGCCACCAGTGACTCGAGCGGGACACAGGACTATGGCTACACCTTC. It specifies CATSDSSGTQDYGYTF.